These 13 T cell receptor beta chains came from one sample sequenced in a study of T-cell reconstitution after alpha-beta-depleted transplantation in children. Unique molecular identifiers were incorporated into the prepared TCRbeta library. TCRdb fed the PCR reads into MiXCR, producing one record per CDR3 protein. In the table there are hundreds of thousands of distinct CDR3 sequences, roughly 14% of which are singletons. The sequencing here drew on PBMCs, taken before TCRalphabeta/CD19-depleted stem cell transplant. The receptors shown here come from a girl aged 2 to 9 with congenital amegakaryocytic thrombocytopenia, due to receive a stem cell transplant.

This clonotype was detected a few times. CDR3 DNA sequence: TGCAGCGTTGACGGGGACAGGGGAGGATACGAGCAGTACTTC. It specifies CSVDGDRGGYEQYF. The chain joins TRBV29-1 to TRBJ2-7, with 10 bases lining up with TRBD1. V gave up 3 bases and J gave up 4 bases; unmatched junction bases: 6. From germline, CDR1 is SQVTM and CDR2 ANQGSEA. This CDR3 has 14 residues.

This clonotype turned up a few times. The chain joins TRBV5-6 to TRBJ2-5; 13 positions agree with TRBD2. J lost 10 bases, V lost 3 bases, and 6 bases had no gene match. The CDR3 loop spans 14 amino acids. CDR1 SGHDT and CDR2 YYEEEE come from the germline V gene. The CDR3 DNA follows: TGTGCCAGCAGCTACGGACTAGCGGGAGTGATCCAGTACTTC. Translation gives CASSYGLAGVIQYF.

This clonotype was seen at least ten times. The V and J genes are TRBV6-5 and TRBJ2-5; D unclear. The CDR3 sequence is 14 residues long. Germline V gives CDR1 MNHEY, CDR2 SVGAGI. V was cut by 0 bases and J by 2 bases, with 7 bases left in between. The CDR3 region is CASSYSMVQETQYF. The CDR3 DNA reads as TGTGCCAGCAGTTACTCTATGGTTCAAGAGACCCAGTACTTC.

There are a few counts of this clonotype. The V and J genes are TRBV29-1 and TRBJ2-1, with a tentative D call TRBD2 (5 bases). Germline assignment: CDR1 SQVTM and CDR2 ANQGSEA. V gave up 6 bases and J gave up 4 bases, with 25 bases separating them. This CDR3 has 17 residues. Here the CDR3 reads CSVHGSASLPDYNEQFF. The DNA of the CDR3 is TGCAGCGTCCATGGTAGCGCTAGCCTTCCCGATTACAATGAGCAGTTCTTC.

V and J are TRBV7-2 and TRBJ2-7; tentatively, D is TRBD2 (5 bases). This CDR3 contains 13 residues. Germline CDR1 SGHTA, CDR2 FQGNSA. The ends were cut back, 6 bases at V and 0 bases at J, with 9 bases in the middle. CDR3 in DNA: TGTGCCAGCAGGGTGGACTTCTCCTACGAGCAGTACTTC. Encoded protein: CASRVDFSYEQYF.

The sample holds many counts of this clonotype. One end of the junction is discordant with germline, which a read error may explain. This sequence joins TRBV5-1 and TRBJ1-3; D gene uncertain. Germline lookup yields CDR1 SGHRS and CDR2 YFSETQ. The CDR3 contains 13 residues. The CDR3 DNA is TGTGCCAGCAGCTTGGGGAGTGGAAACACCATATATTTT. Its protein is CASSLGSGNTIYF.

This clonotype was detected ten times or more. The chain joins TRBV5-1 to TRBJ2-1; D might be TRBD2 (5 bases). Deletions cut 3 bases from V and 5 bases from J, with 12 bases between. The CDR3 extends over 14 amino acids. Germline-derived CDR1 and CDR2 are SGHRS and YFSETQ. In DNA, the CDR3 is TGCGCCAGCAGCTCTGTACTAGACAACAATGAGCAGTTCTTC. Translated, it gives CASSSVLDNNEQFF. Using reference TRBV5-1 and TRBJ2-1 for the parts outside the CDR3, the full variable domain is KAGVTQTPRYLIKTRGQQVTLSCSPISGHRSVSWYQQTPGQGLQFLFEYFSETQRNKGNFPGRFSGRQFSNSRSEMNVSTLELGDSALYLCASSSVLDNNEQFFGPGTRLTVL.

This clonotype was recorded at least ten times. This chain uses TRBV11-2 with TRBJ1-2; 7 bases match TRBD1. The V gene end was trimmed by 0 bases and the J gene end by 4 bases; junction bases not matched to a gene: 8. Germline CDR1 is SGHAT and CDR2 is FQNNGV. The CDR3 consists of 16 residues. CDR3 region: CASSLDLTGSGYGYTF. The CDR3 DNA is TGTGCCAGCAGCTTAGATCTGACAGGGAGCGGCTATGGCTACACCTTC.

Points on this clonotype: One end of the junction fails to match germline, which may point to a read error. The chain combines TRBV5-1 with TRBJ1-1; D gene unclear. From germline, CDR1 is SGHRS and CDR2 YFSETQ. The length of the CDR3 is 15 residues. CDR3 sequence (DNA): TGCGCCAGCAGCACTTCTTCCGGACGGTTATTTGAATCTTTCTTT. This translates into CASSTSSGRLFESFF.

This clonotype was picked up many times. J is TRBJ1-4 and V is TRBV20-1, with D possibly being TRBD1 (6 bases). CDR3 size: 15 residues. Germline loops: CDR1 DFQATT, CDR2 SNEGSKA (reference sequence). The germline V and J ends were trimmed by 6 bases and 4 bases, with 18 bases remaining between them. The CDR3 DNA sequence: TGCAGTGCCACAGGCCCGGGGGCGGGTAATGAAAAACTGTTTTTT. It codes for CSATGPGAGNEKLFF.

The V gene is TRBV4-1, the J gene TRBJ2-7; 7 bases match TRBD2. The CDR3 spans 15 residues. The ends lost 0 bases at V and 3 bases at J; junction bases unmatched: 5. Germline V gives CDR1 MGHRA, CDR2 YSYEKL. The CDR3 loop is CASSQDQRDSYEQYF. The CDR3 DNA reads TGCGCCAGCAGCCAAGACCAGCGGGATAGCTACGAGCAGTACTTC.

In this sample, this clonotype turned up a few times. The rearrangement joins TRBV29-1 to TRBJ2-7, with 8 bases lining up with TRBD1. Germline CDR1 is SQVTM and CDR2 is ANQGSEA. The CDR3 has 14 residues. V shed 4 bases and J 4 bases; nucleotides not matched to a gene: 9. CDR3 nucleotides: TGCAGCGTTGTGGGGATACAGGGGGGTTACGAGCAGTACTTC. Protein sequence: CSVVGIQGGYEQYF.

This clonotype was counted ten times or more. The genes are TRBV7-8 and TRBJ2-3; D gene ambiguous. V lost 5 bases and J 7 bases, leaving 16 bases between the germline ends. The CDR3 loop spans 14 amino acids. Per the germline V gene, CDR1 is SGHVS and CDR2 is FQNEAQ. The CDR3 region is CASSPSDRLHTQYF. DNA for the CDR3: TGTGCCAGCAGCCCGTCGGACCGATTGCATACGCAGTATTTT.